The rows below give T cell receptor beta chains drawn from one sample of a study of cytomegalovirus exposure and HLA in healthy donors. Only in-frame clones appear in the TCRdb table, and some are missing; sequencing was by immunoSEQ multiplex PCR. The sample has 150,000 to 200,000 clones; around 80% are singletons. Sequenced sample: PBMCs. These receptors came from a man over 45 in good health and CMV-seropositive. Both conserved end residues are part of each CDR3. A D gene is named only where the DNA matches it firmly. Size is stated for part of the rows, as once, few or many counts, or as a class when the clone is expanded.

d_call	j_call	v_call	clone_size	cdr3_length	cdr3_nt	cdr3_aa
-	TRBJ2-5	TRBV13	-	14	TGTGCCAGCAGCCCTAGGACAGAACAAGAGACCCAGTACTTC	CASSPRTEQETQYF
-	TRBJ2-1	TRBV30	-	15	TGTGCCTGGAATGGCGGTATAAGCTCCTACAATGAGCAGTTCTTC	CAWNGGISSYNEQFF
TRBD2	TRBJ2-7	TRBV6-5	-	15	TGTGCCAGCAGTTACTCTTCTAGCGGGCCCTACGAGCAGTACTTC	CASSYSSSGPYEQYF
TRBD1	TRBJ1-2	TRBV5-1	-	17	TGCGCCAGCAGCTCCAACCCGACAGGGCCTATTTTTAATGGCTACACCTTC	CASSSNPTGPIFNGYTF
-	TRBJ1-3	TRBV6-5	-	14	TGTGCCAGCAGTTTGACAGGAGGTGGAAACACCATATATTTT	CASSLTGGGNTIYF
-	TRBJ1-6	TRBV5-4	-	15	TGTGCCAGCAGCCCTGTAGAAAGTAACAATTCACCCCTCCACTTT	CASSPVESNNSPLHF
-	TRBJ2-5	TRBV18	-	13	TGTGCCAGCTCACCGGGACTCCAAGAGACCCAGTACTTC	CASSPGLQETQYF
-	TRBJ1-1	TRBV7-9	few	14	TGTGCCAGCAGCTTTCCCGGGGGGGGCACTGAAGCTTTCTTT	CASSFPGGGTEAFF
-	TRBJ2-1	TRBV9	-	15	TGTGCCAGCAGCGTAAAGGGGGGGAGTTACAATGAGCAGTTCTTC	CASSVKGGSYNEQFF
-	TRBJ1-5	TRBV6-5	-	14	TGTGCCAGCATCCTGAGTAGGGGGGGTCAGCCCCAGCATTTT	CASILSRGGQPQHF
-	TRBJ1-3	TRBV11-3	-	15	TGTGCCAGCAGCTCTAGGAGTAGCTCTGGAAACACCATATATTTT	CASSSRSSSGNTIYF
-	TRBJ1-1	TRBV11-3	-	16	TGTGCCAGCAGCCCCCGAGGGATTTTGCTTTTCACTGAAGCTTTCTTT	CASSPRGILLFTEAFF
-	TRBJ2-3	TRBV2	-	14	TGTGCCAGCACCTCCGAGTTGAGAGTGGGGCCGCAGTATTTT	CASTSELRVGPQYF
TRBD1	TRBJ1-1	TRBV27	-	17	TGTGCCAGCAGTTTATATGGGACAGGGGATATGAACACTGAAGCTTTCTTT	CASSLYGTGDMNTEAFF
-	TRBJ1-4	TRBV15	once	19	TGTGCCACCAGCAATTTTATGGTATCGCGGACAGAGCCAAATGAAAAACTGTTTTTT	CATSNFMVSRTEPNEKLFF
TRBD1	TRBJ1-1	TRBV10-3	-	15	TGTGCCATCAGTACGGCGGGACAGGGAACCACTGAAGCTTTCTTT	CAISTAGQGTTEAFF
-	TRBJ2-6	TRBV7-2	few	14	TGTGCCAGCAGCGAGAGCGCCGGGGCCAACGTCCTGACTTTC	CASSESAGANVLTF
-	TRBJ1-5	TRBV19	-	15	TGTGCCAGTAGTATCATGACAAGGGGAGGGCAGCCCCAGCATTTT	CASSIMTRGGQPQHF
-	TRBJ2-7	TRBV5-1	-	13	TGCGCCAGCAGCTGGGACATCGCCTACGAGCAGTACTTC	CASSWDIAYEQYF
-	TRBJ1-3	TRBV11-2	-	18	TGTGCCAGCAGCTTAGATCCCGGCAGGGAAGGACGAGAAAACACCATATATTTT	CASSLDPGREGRENTIYF
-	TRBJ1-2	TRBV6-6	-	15	TGTGCCAGCAGTTACATAAACCCACAGGAGAGTGGCTACACCTTC	CASSYINPQESGYTF
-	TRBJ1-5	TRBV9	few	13	TGTGCCAGCAGCGTGGGGGATAGCGGGCCCCAGCATTTT	CASSVGDSGPQHF
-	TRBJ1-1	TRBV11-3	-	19	TGTGCCAGCAGCCTCCGGAGGGGACTCTTGCGGCTCATGAACACTGAAGCTTTCTTT	CASSLRRGLLRLMNTEAFF
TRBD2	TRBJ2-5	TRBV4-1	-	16	TGCGCCAGCAGCCAACTCGAGCGGGGGAGCAAGGAGACCCAGTACTTC	CASSQLERGSKETQYF
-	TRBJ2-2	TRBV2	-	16	TGTGCCAGCAGTGAGATAGGGGTGACACGAACCGGGGAGCTGTTTTTT	CASSEIGVTRTGELFF
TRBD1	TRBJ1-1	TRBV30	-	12	TGTGCCTGGAGTGCAATACAGGGGGAAGCTTTCTTT	CAWSAIQGEAFF
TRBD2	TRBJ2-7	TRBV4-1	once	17	TGCGCCAGCAGCCAAGAATCTAGCGGGGCCCAAACCTACGAGCAGTACTTC	CASSQESSGAQTYEQYF
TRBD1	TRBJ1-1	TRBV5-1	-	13	TGCGCCAGCAGCGCCTGGACAGGCCCTGGAGCTTTCTTT	CASSAWTGPGAFF
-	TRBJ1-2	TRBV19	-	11	TGTGCCAGTAGGGAGAGAGTTGGCTACACCTTC	CASRERVGYTF
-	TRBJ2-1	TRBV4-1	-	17	TGCGCCAGCAGCCTCATCACGGCGGGACAGATCTACAATGAGCAGTTCTTC	CASSLITAGQIYNEQFF
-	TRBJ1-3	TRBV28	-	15	TGTGCCAGCAGTTTATCCCCCGGCGGTGGAAACACCATATATTTT	CASSLSPGGGNTIYF
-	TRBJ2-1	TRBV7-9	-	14	TGTGCCAGCAGCGCGCTTACGACGGAGAAGGTGCAGTTCTTC	CASSALTTEKVQFF
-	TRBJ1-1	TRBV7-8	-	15	TGTGCCAGCAGCTTAGAAAACAGGTTGAACACTGAAGCTTTCTTT	CASSLENRLNTEAFF
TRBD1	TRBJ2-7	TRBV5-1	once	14	TGCGCCAGCAGCTTGGACAGGGGGCTATACGAGCAGTACTTC	CASSLDRGLYEQYF
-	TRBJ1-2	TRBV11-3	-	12	TGTGCCAGCAGCTTTAGCGGGGATGGCTACACCTTC	CASSFSGDGYTF
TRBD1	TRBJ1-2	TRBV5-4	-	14	TGTGCCAGCAGCTTGGGTGGCAGGGGGCGAGGCTACACCTTC	CASSLGGRGRGYTF
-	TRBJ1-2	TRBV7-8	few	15	TGTGCCAGCAGCTCCCTGGGCCAGGGCCACTATGGCTACACCTTC	CASSSLGQGHYGYTF
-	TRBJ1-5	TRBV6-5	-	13	TGTGCCAGCAGCCCAGGGCCAGGCCAGCCCCAGCATTTT	CASSPGPGQPQHF
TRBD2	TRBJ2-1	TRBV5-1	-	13	TGCGCCAGCAGACCTACTAGCGGCAATGAGCAGTTCTTC	CASRPTSGNEQFF
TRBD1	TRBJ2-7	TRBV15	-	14	TGTGCCACCAGCAGAAGGACAGGGGAGGGCGAGCAGTACTTC	CATSRRTGEGEQYF